Each of the 23 T cell receptor beta chains below was sequenced from the same sample in a study of blood T cell repertoires in COVID-19. Produced via immunoSEQ multiplex PCR; TCRdb's table is partial and in-frame only. The table includes 350,000 or so clones, almost 90% detected once. Sequencing was carried out using peripheral blood. These receptors originate from a man between 18 and 35 years old with active or convalescent COVID-19.

The V call is TRBV6-5, the J call TRBJ1-5, with TRBD1 identical over 9 bases. After removal of 6 bases from V and 6 bases from J, the junction contained 6 bases not matched to a gene. Germline loops: CDR1 MNHEY, CDR2 SVGAGI. The CDR3 runs 14 residues. As DNA, the CDR3 is TGTGCCAGCAGAAACGGACAGGGGAGTCAGCCCCAGCATTTT. Translation: CASRNGQGSQPQHF.

The V call is TRBV9, the J call TRBJ1-1; 7 bases agree with TRBD1. The V gene's germline CDR1 is SGDLS and CDR2 YYNGEE. V gave up 2 bases and J gave up 4 bases; unmatched junction bases: 8. The CDR3 is 15 residues long. The CDR3, as DNA: TGTGCCAGCAGCGTTGGGACAGCCCGGGGCACTGAAGCTTTCTTT. This encodes CASSVGTARGTEAFF.

The CDR3 DNA follows: TGTGCCTGGAGTTGGCTAGCCCTAGATACGCAGTATTTT. Translated: CAWSWLALDTQYF. The chain joins TRBV30 to TRBJ2-3; a weak D match, TRBD2 (5 bases). V gave up 2 bases and J gave up 5 bases, with 11 bases separating them. This CDR3 has 13 amino acids. Germline CDR1 GTSNPN, CDR2 SVGIG (reference sequence).

V and J are TRBV2 and TRBJ1-3, with 8 bases fitting TRBD1. The germline gives CDR1 SNHLY, CDR2 FYNNEI. V shed 2 bases, J shed 7 bases, and the junction held 13 bases outside the gene matches. There are 17 residues in the CDR3. This CDR3 reads CASSEHLQTGVGNTIYF. In DNA form, the CDR3 reads TGTGCCAGCAGTGAACATCTTCAGACAGGGGTTGGGAACACCATATATTTT.

This sequence joins TRBV6-6 and TRBJ1-2; 8 nucleotides match TRBD1. CDR3 length: 15 amino acids. Trimming at V came to 6 bases and at J to 7 bases, leaving 13 bases not matched to a gene. CDR1 is MNHNY, CDR2 SVGAGI, per germline (reference sequence). CDR3 protein: CASSPPTGVGSGYTF. CDR3 bases: TGTGCCAGCAGCCCTCCGACAGGGGTGGGGAGTGGCTACACCTTC.

The chain links TRBV11-2 to TRBJ2-2; possibly TRBD2 for D (5 bases). This CDR3 is built from 15 residues. Trimming pared 5 bases from V and 3 bases from J, leaving 13 bases between. Germline CDR1 and CDR2: SGHAT and FQNNGV. The CDR3, as DNA: TGTGCCAGCAGCCTCCCGGACTGGGACACCGGGGAGCTGTTTTTT. This sequence encodes CASSLPDWDTGELFF.

The gene calls are TRBV11-3 and TRBJ2-1; D ambiguous. The germline CDR1 and CDR2 sequences are SGHNT and YENEEA. The ends were cut back, 1 base at V and 9 bases at J, with 13 bases in the middle. This CDR3 comprises 14 residues. As DNA, the CDR3 is TGTGCCAGCAGCTTAGGTAGTCTAACGCCTGAGCAGTTCTTC. Translated: CASSLGSLTPEQFF.

This chain links TRBV3-1 (or the pseudogene TRBV3-2) with TRBJ1-1, with no clear D. The V end lost 1 base, the J end lost 7 bases, and 4 bases lay between the germline ends. Germline CDR1 is LGHDT and CDR2 is YNNKEL (reference sequence). The CDR3 is 11 residues long. The CDR3 is CASSQGSEAFF. The CDR3, as DNA: TGTGCCAGCAGCCAAGGCAGTGAAGCTTTCTTT.

The genes are TRBV12-3 or TRBV12-4 and TRBJ1-2, with 7 bases identical to TRBD1. The V and J ends lost 6 bases and 8 bases, in that order; junction bases with no gene match: 9. The CDR3 contains 13 residues. This CDR3 reads CASSLQGIEGYTF. In DNA form, the CDR3 reads TGTGCCAGCAGCCTACAGGGGATAGAAGGCTACACCTTC.

The rearrangement links TRBV5-1 to TRBJ1-4; D remains ambiguous. Trimming took off 0 bases at V and 7 bases at J, with 16 bases between the two ends. The germline V gene encodes CDR1 SGHRS and CDR2 YFSETQ. The length of the CDR3 is 16 residues. The CDR3 nucleotides are TGCGCCAGCAGCTTGGGGCAGCTAGACGAAGGTGAAAAACTGTTTTTT. Amino acids: CASSLGQLDEGEKLFF.

The rearrangement joins TRBV29-1 to TRBJ2-2; no reliable D call. This CDR3 comprises 15 residues. Per the germline V gene, CDR1 is SQVTM and CDR2 is ANQGSEA. With 0 bases removed from V and 1 base from J, the gap between germline ends came to 9 bases. The CDR3 DNA reads as TGCAGCGTTGAAGACTCCAGAAGGAACACCGGGGAGCTGTTTTTT. Its translation is CSVEDSRRNTGELFF.

CDR3 DNA: TGTGCCAGCAGCTTAGGGTACGGGGGAGACGGCTATGGCTACACCTTC. Its protein is CASSLGYGGDGYGYTF. The V and J genes are TRBV7-6 and TRBJ1-2; possibly TRBD1 for D (5 bases). Per germline, CDR1 SGHVS and CDR2 FNYEAQ. There are 16 residues in the CDR3. Trimming stripped 1 base from V and 4 bases from J, with 16 bases between.

The CDR3 sequence is CASSPRDRVDEQYF. CDR3 sequence (DNA): TGTGCCAGCAGTCCCCGGGACAGGGTGGACGAGCAGTACTTC. The chain is built from TRBV2 and TRBJ2-7; 9 nucleotides match TRBD1. Germline CDR1 and CDR2: SNHLY and FYNNEI. The J segment lost 5 bases and the V segment lost 5 bases, leaving 7 bases of the junction unmatched. There are 14 residues in the CDR3.

This sequence joins TRBV4-3 and TRBJ1-3; D gene uncertain. The germline V and J ends were trimmed by 0 bases and 2 bases, with 11 bases remaining between them. Germline V gives CDR1 LGHNA, CDR2 YSLEER. The CDR3 sequence is 16 residues long. CDR3 bases: TGCGCCAGCAGCCAAGACAAGCAGACTCCTGGAAACACCATATATTTT. As protein: CASSQDKQTPGNTIYF.

J is TRBJ2-3 and V is TRBV5-1; the D gene is possibly TRBD2 (5 bases). From germline, CDR1 is SGHRS and CDR2 YFSETQ. Trimming stripped 5 bases from V and 1 base from J, with 14 bases between. The CDR3 runs to 15 residues. As DNA, the CDR3 is TGCGCCAGCAGTGGTCAGGCGAGGGGCACAGATACGCAGTATTTT. Encoded protein: CASSGQARGTDTQYF.

The chain carries TRBV7-2 and TRBJ1-2; tentatively, D is TRBD1 (5 bases). Germline CDR1 SGHTA, CDR2 FQGNSA. The V gene lost 1 base and the J gene lost 4 bases, with 10 bases spanning the gap. This CDR3 has 14 residues. CDR3 DNA: TGTGCCAGCAGCTTAGTTCGACAGACCTATGGCTACACCTTC. Residues: CASSLVRQTYGYTF.

The chain recombines TRBV6-4 with TRBJ1-3; 10 bases line up with TRBD1. From germline, CDR1 is MRHNA and CDR2 SNTAGT. V gave up 7 bases and J gave up 2 bases; unmatched junction bases: 11. The CDR3 is made up of 17 amino acids. The CDR3 sequence is CASTRQGAPLAGNTIYF. CDR3 sequence (DNA): TGTGCCAGCACCCGACAGGGGGCCCCTCTGGCTGGAAACACCATATATTTT.

The V and J genes are TRBV4-1 and TRBJ2-1; D perhaps matches TRBD2 (5 bases). V lost 0 bases and J lost 10, with 22 bases in between. CDR1 and CDR2 from the germline V gene are MGHRA and YSYEKL. The CDR3 runs 17 residues. The CDR3: CASSQDTRALSAGEQFF. Written as DNA, the CDR3 is TGCGCCAGCAGCCAAGATACTAGGGCCCTCTCGGCTGGGGAGCAGTTCTTC.

The gene calls are TRBV4-2 and TRBJ1-4, with 8 bases lining up with TRBD1. CDR1 and CDR2 from the germline V gene are LGHNA and YNFKEQ. The trim removed 1 base at V and 3 bases at J, leaving 13 bases unmatched. This CDR3 comprises 19 residues. The CDR3 DNA follows: TGTGCCAGCAGCCAAGCCGAAGGTGCGACAGGGGCACCTAATGAAAAACTGTTTTTT. It translates to CASSQAEGATGAPNEKLFF.

This clone was detected a few times. This chain joins TRBV3-1 (or the pseudogene TRBV3-2) and TRBJ1-3; D is unresolved. The germline CDR1 and CDR2 sequences are LGHDT and YNNKEL (reference sequence). V was shortened by 1 base and J by 2 bases, with 12 bases between the two germline ends. CDR3 size: 16 residues. CDR3 sequence: CASSQGGTVAGNTIYF. CDR3 coding DNA: TGTGCCAGCAGCCAAGGAGGAACGGTGGCTGGAAACACCATATATTTT.

The chain combines TRBV6-2 or TRBV6-3 with TRBJ1-1, with D possibly matching TRBD1 (6 bases). V dropped 5 bases and J dropped 3 bases, with 22 bases sitting between them. Per germline, CDR1 MNHEY and CDR2 SVGEGT. The CDR3 is 17 amino acids. The CDR3, as DNA: TGTGCCAGCAGTGTTGGTGTGGGGGCTGCGCCCTACACTGAAGCTTTCTTT. It yields the protein CASSVGVGAAPYTEAFF.

The V call is TRBV5-1, the J call TRBJ2-7; 8 bases are shared with TRBD1. The CDR3 is made up of 15 amino acids. The germline CDR1 and CDR2 sequences are SGHRS and YFSETQ. V shed 0 bases, J shed 3 bases, and the junction held 5 bases outside the gene matches. The CDR3 nucleotides read TGCGCCAGCAGCTTGGAGGGTGACAGGGGCTACGAGCAGTACTTC. Amino acid sequence: CASSLEGDRGYEQYF.

In this sample, this clone turned up once. V gene TRBV4-2 combines with J gene TRBJ1-5; the match to TRBD1 covers 7 bases. Trimming removed 0 bases from V and 1 base from J; junction bases left unmatched: 6. The CDR3 contains 17 residues. Germline V lookup: CDR1 LGHNA, CDR2 YNFKEQ. This chain's CDR3 is CASSQDPNRGSNQPQHF. The CDR3 nucleotides read TGTGCCAGCAGCCAAGATCCCAACAGGGGAAGCAATCAGCCCCAGCATTTT.